This TCR beta chain stems from a study of T cells in Graves' hyperthyroidism and ophthalmopathy. Findings and caveats of the study: Most clonotypes expanded in the thyroid (above 0.001) were also present in blood. Ophthalmopathy was separated from stable hyperthyroidism by a 13 V-J model.

With V trimmed by 0 bases and J by 7 bases, 15 bases remained unmatched. Germline lookup yields CDR1 LNHNV and CDR2 YYDKDF (reference sequence). The CDR3 has 17 residues. Amplification targeted TCR beta CDR3 regions from RNA transcripts. With the HTBI primer set, the TCR CDR3 went through a first round of RT-PCR. TCRdb fed the multiplex PCR reads into MiXCR, producing one record per CDR3 protein. The sample yields hundreds of thousands of distinct CDR3 sequences, roughly 40% seen once. This clonotype occurred many times. The antigen is unknown. Source material for PBMCs was more than 7.5 ml fresh peripheral blood.

The sample consisted of blood. The receptor was derived from a man younger than 35 with Graves' hyperthyroidism. This rearrangement joins TRBV15 to TRBJ2-7; 7 bases map to TRBD1. The CDR3 DNA sequence: TGTGCCACCAGCAGAGATAGGTTAACAGGGGAAATGGGTGAGCAGTACTTC. Its translation: CATSRDRLTGEMGEQYF.